The 31 T cell receptor beta chains below come from one sample, sequenced in a study of blood T cell repertoires in COVID-19. Sequenced by immunoSEQ multiplex PCR; TCRdb stores in-frame clones only, minus some. The repertoire holds 50,000 to 75,000 clones, with more than 85% as singletons. Sequencing used peripheral blood. The source of these receptors is a man aged 80 or over in a cohort sampled during active COVID-19.

The genes are TRBV6-5 and TRBJ1-1; no clear D gene. The germline V gene encodes CDR1 MNHEY and CDR2 SVGAGI. The CDR3 covers 13 residues. V was pared by 2 bases and J by 2 bases, with 6 bases between. The CDR3 is CASSYEGNTEAFF. The CDR3 DNA reads as TGTGCCAGCAGTTACGAGGGTAACACTGAAGCTTTCTTT.

The chain links TRBV30 to TRBJ2-1, with D perhaps matching TRBD2 (6 bases). Trimming removed 5 bases at V and 11 bases at J, with 13 bases between. The CDR3 spans 11 residues. Per the germline V gene, CDR1 is GTSNPN and CDR2 is SVGIG (reference sequence). As DNA, the CDR3 is TGTGCCTGGGGTAGGGCGGGGAAGCAGTTCTTC. Amino acid sequence: CAWGRAGKQFF.

The gene calls are TRBV29-1 and TRBJ1-2, with 8 positions matching TRBD1. CDR1 SQVTM and CDR2 ANQGSEA come from the germline V gene. The V and J ends lost 6 bases and 8 bases, in that order; junction bases with no gene match: 5. The CDR3 extends over 11 amino acids. CDR3 DNA sequence: TGCAGCGTGGGGACAGGAGGCGGCTACACCTTC. Translation: CSVGTGGGYTF.

The CDR3 coding sequence is TGCAGCGTTGAAGAGAGGCAGGGGGCAGCCCAGCATTTT. This translates into CSVEERQGAAQHF. The J gene is TRBJ1-5, the V gene TRBV29-1; 8 bases are a match to TRBD1. Germline V lookup: CDR1 SQVTM, CDR2 ANQGSEA. The CDR3 extends over 13 amino acids. V trimming: 0 bases; J trimming: 11 bases; junction bases outside the gene matches: 6.

This clone was seen more than once but under ten times. This rearrangement joins TRBV7-2 to TRBJ1-2; no definite D call. The germline V gene encodes CDR1 SGHTA and CDR2 FQGNSA. The CDR3 length is 12 residues. The V end was cut by 1 base, the J end by 7 bases, with 7 bases between. This CDR3 reads CASSLDSPGYTF. CDR3 bases: TGTGCCAGCAGCTTAGACTCCCCTGGCTACACCTTC.

This chain links TRBV6-7 with TRBJ2-1, with D tentatively TRBD1 (6 bases). TRBV6-7 is an ORF, and what it does is uncertain. The CDR3 contains 13 residues. Trimming stripped 6 bases from V and 12 bases from J, with 18 bases between. CDR3 protein: CASSPGVSRGQFF. The CDR3 DNA follows: TGTGCCAGCAGCCCTGGGGTGAGCAGGGGGCAGTTCTTC.

V usage is TRBV5-6 and J usage is TRBJ2-6; no firm D call. Trimming shortened V by 0 bases and J by 0 bases, and 4 bases separated the two germline ends. The length of the CDR3 is 15 residues. The germline CDR1 and CDR2 sequences are SGHDT and YYEEEE. CDR3 coding DNA: TGTGCCAGCAGCTTGGCCGGCTCTGGGGCCAACGTCCTGACTTTC. It encodes CASSLAGSGANVLTF.

V gene TRBV2 combines with J gene TRBJ1-3, with a possible D match to TRBD1 (6 bases). This CDR3 is built from 14 residues. From germline, CDR1 is SNHLY and CDR2 FYNNEI. The V and J ends lost 6 bases and 4 bases respectively, with 13 bases between them. The CDR3, as DNA: TGTGCCAGCAGCGAGGCACAGGGAGGAAACACCATATATTTT. Its translation: CASSEAQGGNTIYF.

The chain joins TRBV27 to TRBJ1-2, with a weak D call TRBD1 (6 bases). This CDR3 is built from 18 residues. The V and J ends lost 6 bases and 0 bases respectively, with 23 bases between them. Germline V CDR1 and CDR2: MNHEY, SMNVEV (reference sequence). CDR3 bases: TGTGCCAGCAGCCCCGGACAGTCCTTCGCCCGGGCTAACTATGGCTACACCTTC. Translating it yields CASSPGQSFARANYGYTF.

This chain connects TRBV10-1 to TRBJ2-3, with D perhaps TRBD2 (7 bases). The CDR3 is 15 residues long. Trimming removed 4 bases at V and 2 bases at J, with 13 bases between. Per the germline V gene, CDR1 is WNHNN and CDR2 is SYGVQD (reference sequence). The CDR3 region has the DNA TGCGCCAGCAGTGCACGGCGGGGGCACACAGATACGCAGTATTTT. Protein sequence: CASSARRGHTDTQYF.

The rearrangement links TRBV4-1 to TRBJ2-3; 11 bases are a match to TRBD2. Germline V lookup: CDR1 MGHRA, CDR2 YSYEKL. The CDR3 loop spans 16 amino acids. The V segment lost 0 bases and the J segment 6 bases; nucleotides outside the gene matches: 5. CDR3 protein: CASSQDSTSGTDTQYF. CDR3 DNA: TGCGCCAGCAGCCAAGATTCGACTAGCGGGACCGATACGCAGTATTTT.

This chain links TRBV9 with TRBJ2-5; 7 bases map to TRBD1. V was clipped by 6 bases and J by 0 bases; unmatched bases: 8. The germline V gene encodes CDR1 SGDLS and CDR2 YYNGEE. The CDR3 runs 15 residues. The CDR3 sequence: CASTEGRGNQETQYF. Written as DNA, the CDR3 is TGTGCCAGCACCGAGGGCAGGGGGAACCAAGAGACCCAGTACTTC.

This clone was picked up a small number of times. DNA of the CDR3: TGCGCCAGCAGTGAGTCGAGACTAGCGGTCTCCAATGAGCAGTTCTTC. It is translated as CASSESRLAVSNEQFF. The chain links TRBV10-1 to TRBJ2-1; 9 bases agree with TRBD2. Losses at the gene ends were 0 bases for V and 6 bases for J; bases not matched to a gene: 6. CDR1 and CDR2 from the germline V gene are WNHNN and SYGVQD (reference sequence). CDR3 size: 16 residues.

V gene TRBV3-1 (or the pseudogene TRBV3-2) combines with J gene TRBJ2-3; D is perhaps TRBD2 (7 bases). The CDR3 has 17 residues. Looked up from germline, CDR1 is LGHDT and CDR2 is YNNKEL (reference sequence). V was clipped by 0 bases and J by 1 base, with 14 bases between them. CDR3 region: CASSQDRLRGRTDTQYF. The CDR3 DNA follows: TGTGCCAGCAGCCAAGATCGTTTGCGGGGGCGCACAGATACGCAGTATTTT.

This chain's CDR3 is CSVDDRVKWDEQFF. The DNA for the CDR3 is TGCAGCGTTGATGACAGGGTCAAATGGGATGAGCAGTTCTTC. The gene calls are TRBV29-1 and TRBJ2-1; 7 bases match TRBD1. V dropped 3 bases and J dropped 8; count of bases not matched to a gene: 10. The V gene's germline CDR1 is SQVTM and CDR2 ANQGSEA. The CDR3 is 14 residues long.

CDR3 loop: CASRSDRGVNIQYF. CDR3 in DNA: TGTGCCAGCAGGTCCGACAGGGGGGTCAACATTCAGTACTTC. The chain is built from TRBV2 and TRBJ2-4; the match to TRBD1 covers 9 bases. CDR3 length equals 14 residues. Trimming cost V 6 bases and J 7 bases; bases outside gene matches: 7. The germline gives CDR1 SNHLY, CDR2 FYNNEI.

The J gene is TRBJ2-7, the V gene TRBV30; 7 nucleotides align to TRBD1. Germline CDR1 reads GTSNPN; CDR2 reads SVGIG (reference sequence). The trim removed 0 bases at V and 7 bases at J, leaving 3 bases unmatched. There are 12 residues in the CDR3. CDR3 amino acids: CAWSVRGWEQYF. The CDR3 region has the DNA TGTGCCTGGAGTGTCAGGGGGTGGGAGCAGTACTTC.

This chain connects TRBV7-2 to TRBJ2-1; TRBD2 is a possible D gene (6 bases). The germline CDR1 and CDR2 sequences are SGHTA and FQGNSA. V dropped 8 bases and J dropped 0 bases, with 8 bases sitting between them. The CDR3 is 13 residues long. For the CDR3, the DNA is TGTGCCAGCGGAGCGGGCTCCTACAATGAGCAGTTCTTC. As protein: CASGAGSYNEQFF.

The chain employs TRBV6-5 and TRBJ2-7; TRBD2 matches at 10 bases. The CDR3 contains 14 residues. The V gene end was trimmed by 4 bases and the J gene end by 2 bases; junction bases not matched to a gene: 2. CDR1 is MNHEY and CDR2 is SVGAGI in the germline V gene. CDR3: CASSWTSGPYEQYF. The CDR3 bases are TGTGCCAGCAGTTGGACTAGCGGCCCCTACGAGCAGTACTTC.

The chain is built from TRBV11-1 and TRBJ1-1; 7 bases match TRBD1. Germline assignment: CDR1 SGHAT and CDR2 FQDESV (reference sequence). The CDR3 covers 16 residues. V shed 0 bases, J shed 1 base, and the junction held 5 bases outside the gene matches. The CDR3 loop is CASSLAKGARNTEAFF. The CDR3 nucleotides are TGTGCCAGCAGCTTAGCCAAGGGGGCGAGGAACACTGAAGCTTTCTTT.

The chain carries TRBV18 and TRBJ1-2; D is possibly TRBD1 (6 bases). Trimming removed 3 bases at V and 8 bases at J, with 16 bases between. The CDR3 is 14 amino acids. Germline V gene lookup returns CDR1 KGHSH and CDR2 LQKENI. The CDR3 here is CASSPNRGSGGYTF. CDR3 DNA sequence: TGTGCCAGCTCACCGAATAGGGGGAGCGGCGGCTACACCTTC.

This rearrangement joins TRBV20-1 to TRBJ2-7; 8 bases map to TRBD2. The trim removed 3 bases at V and 6 bases at J, leaving 7 bases unmatched. The CDR3 consists of 13 residues. Germline V lookup: CDR1 DFQATT, CDR2 SNEGSKA (reference sequence). CDR3 residues: CSASLSGAGEQYF. The CDR3 DNA is TGCAGTGCTAGTCTTAGCGGGGCGGGCGAGCAGTACTTC.

This rearrangement joins TRBV19 to TRBJ2-1; 13 bases match TRBD2. The CDR3 runs to 17 residues. The trim removed 0 bases at V and 8 bases at J, leaving 7 bases unmatched. CDR1 LNHDA and CDR2 SQIVND come from the germline V gene (reference sequence). CDR3 sequence (DNA): TGTGCCAGTAGTATAGAGCAGGGACTAGCGGGAAGGTATGAGCAGTTCTTC. Translation gives CASSIEQGLAGRYEQFF.

This chain uses TRBV30 with TRBJ2-4; 11 bases align to TRBD1. Germline V gene lookup returns CDR1 GTSNPN and CDR2 SVGIG (reference sequence). The trim removed 1 base at V and 7 bases at J, leaving 3 bases unmatched. The CDR3 contains 14 residues. The CDR3: CAWSAGQGANIQYF. For the CDR3, the DNA is TGTGCCTGGAGTGCCGGACAGGGGGCGAACATTCAGTACTTC.

This rearrangement joins TRBV5-1 to TRBJ2-2, with TRBD2 identical over 12 bases. Germline assignment: CDR1 SGHRS and CDR2 YFSETQ. This CDR3 has 19 residues. V was pared by 3 bases and J by 2 bases, with 11 bases of the junction left unmatched. CDR3 nucleotide sequence: TGCGCCAGCAGCTCCAGCGGGTGGACTAGCGGGGTAAACACCGGGGAGCTGTTTTTT. It translates to CASSSSGWTSGVNTGELFF.

The genes are TRBV3-1 (or the pseudogene TRBV3-2) and TRBJ1-4, with 9 bases identical to TRBD1. With 4 bases clipped from V and 5 bases from J, the junction kept 2 bases outside the gene matches. The germline CDR1 and CDR2 sequences are LGHDT and YNNKEL (reference sequence). The CDR3 spans 14 residues. The CDR3 is CASSPTGGNEKLFF. DNA for the CDR3: TGTGCCAGCAGCCCGACAGGGGGGAATGAAAAACTGTTTTTT.

V is TRBV6-5 and J is TRBJ1-2; no firm D call. This CDR3 region has 11 residues. The germline V gene encodes CDR1 MNHEY and CDR2 SVGAGI. Trimming took off 8 bases at V and 6 bases at J, with 10 bases between the two ends. The CDR3 DNA reads TGTGCCAGCGGCCAAAACGATGGCTACACCTTC. Its translation is CASGQNDGYTF.

This chain uses TRBV7-8 with TRBJ2-1, with TRBD2 identical over 10 bases. The trim removed 5 bases at V and 6 bases at J, leaving 7 bases unmatched. This CDR3 has 15 amino acids. Germline CDR1 and CDR2: SGHVS and FQNEAQ. The CDR3 DNA is TGTGCCAGCAGCCTCTTAGCGGGAGGCGGCAATGAGCAGTTCTTC. Encoded protein: CASSLLAGGGNEQFF.

This chain joins TRBV10-3 and TRBJ2-3; 8 bases map to TRBD2. V dropped 4 bases and J dropped 4; count of bases not matched to a gene: 4. The length of the CDR3 is 14 residues. Germline V gene lookup returns CDR1 ENHRY and CDR2 SYGVKD. In DNA form, the CDR3 reads TGTGCCATCAGTGTAGACGGGGGGGCAGATACGCAGTATTTT. Translation gives CAISVDGGADTQYF.

The chain links TRBV7-2 to TRBJ1-4; D perhaps matches TRBD1 (5 bases). The CDR3 covers 15 residues. Looked up from germline, CDR1 is SGHTA and CDR2 is FQGNSA. V was shortened by 5 bases and J by 8 bases, with 18 bases between the two germline ends. The CDR3 loop reads CASSPSGQGGEKLFF. For the CDR3, the DNA is TGTGCCAGCAGCCCCTCGGGGCAGGGAGGGGAAAAACTGTTTTTT. Using reference TRBV7-2 and TRBJ1-4 for the parts outside the CDR3, the full variable domain is GAGVSQSPSNKVTEKGKDVELRCDPISGHTALYWYRQSLGQGLEFLIYFQGNSAPDKSGLPSDRFSAERTGGSVSTLTIQRTQQEDSAVYLCASSPSGQGGEKLFFGSGTQLSVL.

This clone was found a few times. The chain is built from TRBV7-2 and TRBJ1-3; the D gene is possibly TRBD1 (5 bases). This CDR3 is 16 amino acids long. V was trimmed by 0 bases and J by 3 bases, leaving 12 bases between them. Germline V gene sequence: CDR1 SGHTA, CDR2 FQGNSA. The CDR3 nucleotides are TGTGCCAGCAGCTTAGCGGGGCGGGGAAATGGAAACACCATATATTTT. Its protein product is CASSLAGRGNGNTIYF.